The clone carrying this T cell receptor (beta chain) was counted between two and nine times. The antigen is undetermined. V dropped 4 bases and J dropped 10; count of bases not matched to a gene: 4. The V gene's germline CDR1 is SGHVS and CDR2 FNYEAQ. The CDR3 sequence is 12 residues long. TCRdb re-called the 5' RACE reads through MiXCR, storing one row per CDR3 protein. The sample has nearly 60,000 distinct CDR3 sequences; about 3.4% are singletons. The data derive from a study of neurological immune-mediated disorders. Findings and limits, study-wide: HTLV-1-associated myelopathy had the most TCR clonal expansion, and multiple sclerosis had the least, less than healthy controls.

Sequencing was performed on PBMCs. This clonotype was sampled from a woman aged 60-70 years with multiple sclerosis. The chain has TRBV7-6 and TRBJ2-1; 7 bases align to TRBD1. CDR3 coding DNA: TGTGCCAGCAGCTCGGACAGGTCCGAGCAGTTCTTC. Its protein is CASSSDRSEQFF. The full variable domain, with the rest looked up from reference TRBV7-6 and TRBJ2-1, is GAGVSQSPRYKVTKRGQDVALRCDPISGHVSLYWYRQALGQGPEFLTYFNYEAQQDKSGLPNDRFSAERPEGSISTLTIQRTEQRDSAMYRCASSSDRSEQFFGPGTRLTVL.